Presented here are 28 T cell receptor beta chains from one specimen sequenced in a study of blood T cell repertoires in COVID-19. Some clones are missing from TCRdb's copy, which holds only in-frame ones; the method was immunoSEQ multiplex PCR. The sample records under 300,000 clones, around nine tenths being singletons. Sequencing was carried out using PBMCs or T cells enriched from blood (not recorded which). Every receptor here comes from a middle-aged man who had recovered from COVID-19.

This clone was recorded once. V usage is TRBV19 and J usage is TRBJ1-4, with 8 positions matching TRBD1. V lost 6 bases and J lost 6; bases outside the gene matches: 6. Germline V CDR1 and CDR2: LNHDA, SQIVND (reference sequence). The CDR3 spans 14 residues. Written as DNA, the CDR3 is TGTGCCAGTAGCGACAGGGGTTTGGATGAAAAACTGTTTTTT. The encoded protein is CASSDRGLDEKLFF. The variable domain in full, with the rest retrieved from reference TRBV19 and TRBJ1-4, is DGGITQSPKYLFRKEGQNVTLSCEQNLNHDAMYWYRQDPGQGLRLIYYSQIVNDFQKGDIAEGYSVSREKKESFPLTVTSAQKNPTAFYLCASSDRGLDEKLFFGSGTQLSVL.

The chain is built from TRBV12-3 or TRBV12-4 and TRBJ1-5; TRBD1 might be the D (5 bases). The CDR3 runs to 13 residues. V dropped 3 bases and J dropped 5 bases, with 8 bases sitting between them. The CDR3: CASSLGGYQPQHF. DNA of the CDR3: TGTGCCAGCAGTTTGGGGGGGTATCAGCCCCAGCATTTT.

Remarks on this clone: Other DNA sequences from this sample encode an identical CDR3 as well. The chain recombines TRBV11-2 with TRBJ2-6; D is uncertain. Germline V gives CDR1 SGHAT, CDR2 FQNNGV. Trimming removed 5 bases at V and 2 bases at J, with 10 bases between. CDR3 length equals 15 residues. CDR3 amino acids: CASSHSPTGANVLTF. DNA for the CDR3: TGTGCCAGCAGCCATAGCCCAACTGGGGCCAACGTCCTGACTTTC. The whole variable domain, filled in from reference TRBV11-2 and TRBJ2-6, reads EAGVAQSPRYKIIEKRQSVAFWCNPISGHATLYWYQQILGQGPKLLIQFQNNGVVDDSQLPKDRFSAERLKGVDSTLKIQPAKLEDSAVYLCASSHSPTGANVLTFGAGSRLTVL.

The CDR3 DNA sequence: TGTGCCAGCAGCTTAGGTCCAAAGGGGGGGGACCATAGCAATCAGCCCCAGCATTTT. Protein sequence: CASSLGPKGGDHSNQPQHF. This chain connects TRBV7-2 to TRBJ1-5; tentatively, D is TRBD1 (6 bases). Deletions cut 1 base from V and 0 bases from J, with 19 bases between. CDR3 size: 19 residues. Germline CDR1 is SGHTA and CDR2 is FQGNSA.

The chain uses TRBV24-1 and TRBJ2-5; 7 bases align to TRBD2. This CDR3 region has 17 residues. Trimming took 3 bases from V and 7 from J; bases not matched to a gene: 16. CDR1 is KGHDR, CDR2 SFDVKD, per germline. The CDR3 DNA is TGTGCCACCAGTGATGGCGGACTCGGACTAGGGCCGAGGACCCAGTACTTC. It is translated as CATSDGGLGLGPRTQYF.

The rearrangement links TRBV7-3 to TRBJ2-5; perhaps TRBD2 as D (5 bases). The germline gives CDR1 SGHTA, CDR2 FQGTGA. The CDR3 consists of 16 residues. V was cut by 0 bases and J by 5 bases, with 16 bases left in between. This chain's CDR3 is CASSLTRDGGSETQYF. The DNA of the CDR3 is TGTGCCAGCAGCTTAACGAGGGATGGTGGAAGTGAGACCCAGTACTTC.

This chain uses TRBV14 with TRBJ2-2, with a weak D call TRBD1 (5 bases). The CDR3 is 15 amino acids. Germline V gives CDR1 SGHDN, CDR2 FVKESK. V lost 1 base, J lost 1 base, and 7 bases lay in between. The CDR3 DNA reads TGTGCCAGCAGCCAAGGACAGCTGAACACCGGGGAGCTGTTTTTT. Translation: CASSQGQLNTGELFF.

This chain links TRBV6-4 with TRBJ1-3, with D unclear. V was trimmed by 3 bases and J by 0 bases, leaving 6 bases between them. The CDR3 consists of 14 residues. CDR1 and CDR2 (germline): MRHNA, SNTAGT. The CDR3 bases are TGTGCCAGCAGTGATGTCAGCTCTGGAAACACCATATATTTT. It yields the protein CASSDVSSGNTIYF.

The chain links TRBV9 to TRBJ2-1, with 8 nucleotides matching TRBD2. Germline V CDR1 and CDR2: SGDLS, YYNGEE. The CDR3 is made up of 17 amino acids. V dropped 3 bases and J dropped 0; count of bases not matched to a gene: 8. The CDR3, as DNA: TGTGCCAGCAGCGAGGCGGGGGGCGGAATCTCCTACAATGAGCAGTTCTTC. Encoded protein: CASSEAGGGISYNEQFF.

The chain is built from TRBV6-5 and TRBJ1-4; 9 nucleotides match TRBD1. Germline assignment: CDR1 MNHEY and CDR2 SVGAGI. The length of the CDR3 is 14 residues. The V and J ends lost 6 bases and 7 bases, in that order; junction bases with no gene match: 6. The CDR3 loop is CASRLQGAGEKLFF. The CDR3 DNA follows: TGTGCCAGCAGATTACAGGGGGCGGGTGAAAAACTGTTTTTT.

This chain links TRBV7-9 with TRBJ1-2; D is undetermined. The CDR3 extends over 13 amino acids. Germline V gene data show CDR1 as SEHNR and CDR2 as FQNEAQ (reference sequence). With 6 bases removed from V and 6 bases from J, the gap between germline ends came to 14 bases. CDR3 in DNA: TGTGCCAGCAGACTCGACACCGAGAATGGCTACACCTTC. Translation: CASRLDTENGYTF.

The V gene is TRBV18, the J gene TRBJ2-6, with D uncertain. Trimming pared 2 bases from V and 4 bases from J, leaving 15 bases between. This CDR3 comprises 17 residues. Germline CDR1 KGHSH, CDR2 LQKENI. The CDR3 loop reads CASSPVTGLPGANVLTF. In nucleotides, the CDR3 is TGTGCCAGCTCACCAGTAACTGGGCTACCCGGGGCCAACGTCCTGACTTTC.

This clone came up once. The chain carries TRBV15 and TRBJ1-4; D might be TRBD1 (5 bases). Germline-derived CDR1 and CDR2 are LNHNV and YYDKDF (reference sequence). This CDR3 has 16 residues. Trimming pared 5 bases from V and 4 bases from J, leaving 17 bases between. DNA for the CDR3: TGTGCCACCAGCTCAGAGCGGGGGGTCGGTAATGAAAAACTGTTTTTT. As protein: CATSSERGVGNEKLFF.

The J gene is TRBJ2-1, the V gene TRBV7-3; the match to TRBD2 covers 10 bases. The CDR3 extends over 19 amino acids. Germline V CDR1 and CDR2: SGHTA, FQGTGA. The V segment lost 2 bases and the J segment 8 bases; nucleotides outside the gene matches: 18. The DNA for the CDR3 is TGTGCCAGCAGCTTACCAAAAACCGGGACTAGCGCCCGGGCACATGAGCAGTTCTTC. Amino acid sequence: CASSLPKTGTSARAHEQFF.

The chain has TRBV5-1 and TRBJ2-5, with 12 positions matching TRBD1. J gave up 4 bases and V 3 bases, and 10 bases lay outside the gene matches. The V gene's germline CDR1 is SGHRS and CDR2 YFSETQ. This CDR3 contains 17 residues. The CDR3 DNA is TGCGCCAGCAGCTCGCAACCGGGACAGGGGGCTGGAGAGACCCAGTACTTC. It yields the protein CASSSQPGQGAGETQYF.

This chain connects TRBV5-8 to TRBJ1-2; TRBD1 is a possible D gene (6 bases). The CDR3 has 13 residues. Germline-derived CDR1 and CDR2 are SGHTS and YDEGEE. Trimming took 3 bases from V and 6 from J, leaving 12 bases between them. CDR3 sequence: CASSSNYRDGYTF. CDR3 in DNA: TGTGCCAGCAGCTCCAATTACAGGGATGGCTACACCTTC.

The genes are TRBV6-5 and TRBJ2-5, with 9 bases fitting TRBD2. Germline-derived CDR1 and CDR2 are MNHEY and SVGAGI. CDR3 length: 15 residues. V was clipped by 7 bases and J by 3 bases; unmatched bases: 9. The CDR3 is CASNTYLAGEETQYF. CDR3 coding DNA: TGTGCCAGCAATACGTACTTAGCGGGAGAAGAGACCCAGTACTTC.

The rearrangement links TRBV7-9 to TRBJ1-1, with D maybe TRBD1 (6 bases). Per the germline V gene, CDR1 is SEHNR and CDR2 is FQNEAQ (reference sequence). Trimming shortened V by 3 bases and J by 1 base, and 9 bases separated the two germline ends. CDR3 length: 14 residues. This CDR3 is CASSFGQQNTEAFF. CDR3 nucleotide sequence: TGTGCCAGCAGCTTCGGACAGCAGAACACTGAAGCTTTCTTT.

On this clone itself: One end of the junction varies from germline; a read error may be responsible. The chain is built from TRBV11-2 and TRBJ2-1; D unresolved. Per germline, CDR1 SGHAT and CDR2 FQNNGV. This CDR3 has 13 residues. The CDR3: CASSLAGSNAQFF. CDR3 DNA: TGTGCCAGCAGCTTAGCGGGTAGCAATGCGCAGTTCTTC. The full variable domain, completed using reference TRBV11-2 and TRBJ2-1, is EAGVAQSPRYKIIEKRQSVAFWCNPISGHATLYWYQQILGQGPKLLIQFQNNGVVDDSQLPKDRFSAERLKGVDSTLKIQPAKLEDSAVYLCASSLAGSNAQFFGPGTRLTVL.

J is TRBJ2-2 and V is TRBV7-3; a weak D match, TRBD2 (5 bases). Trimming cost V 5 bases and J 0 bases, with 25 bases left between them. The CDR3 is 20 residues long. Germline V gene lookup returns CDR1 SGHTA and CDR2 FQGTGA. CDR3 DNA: TGTGCCAGCAGCGAAAGAATGGGTGGACGCGGGCCCGCGAACACCGGGGAGCTGTTTTTT. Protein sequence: CASSERMGGRGPANTGELFF.

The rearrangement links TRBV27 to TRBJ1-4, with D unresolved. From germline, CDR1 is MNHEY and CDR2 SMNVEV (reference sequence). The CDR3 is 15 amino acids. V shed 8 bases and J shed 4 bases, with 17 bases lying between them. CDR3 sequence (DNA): TGTGCCAGCCGAGGGCCGGGCGGGTTTAATGAAAAACTGTTTTTT. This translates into CASRGPGGFNEKLFF.

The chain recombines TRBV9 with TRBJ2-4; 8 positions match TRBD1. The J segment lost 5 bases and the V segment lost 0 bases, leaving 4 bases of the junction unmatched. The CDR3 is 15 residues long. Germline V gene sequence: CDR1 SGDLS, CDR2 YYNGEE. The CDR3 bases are TGTGCCAGCAGCGTAGGCAGGGGGCTCCAAAACATTCAGTACTTC. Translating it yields CASSVGRGLQNIQYF.

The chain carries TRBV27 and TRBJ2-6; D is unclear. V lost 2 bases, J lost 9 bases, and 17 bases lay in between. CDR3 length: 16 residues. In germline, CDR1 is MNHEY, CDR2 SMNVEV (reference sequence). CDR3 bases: TGTGCCAGCAGTTTAACTATCGCGTCGCTGATCAACGTCCTGACTTTC. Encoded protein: CASSLTIASLINVLTF.

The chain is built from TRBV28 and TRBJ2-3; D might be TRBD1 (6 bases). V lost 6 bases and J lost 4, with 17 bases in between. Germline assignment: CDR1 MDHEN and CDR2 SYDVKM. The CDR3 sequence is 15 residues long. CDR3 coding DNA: TGTGCCAGCAGCTTACAGGGTCTTTTAGCAGATACGCAGTATTTT. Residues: CASSLQGLLADTQYF.

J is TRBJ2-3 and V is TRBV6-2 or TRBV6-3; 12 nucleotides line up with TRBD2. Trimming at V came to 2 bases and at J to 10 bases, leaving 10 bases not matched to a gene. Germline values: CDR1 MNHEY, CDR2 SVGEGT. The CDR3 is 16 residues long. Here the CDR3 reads CASSYGTSGPKQAQYF. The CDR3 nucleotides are TGTGCCAGCAGTTACGGGACTAGCGGGCCGAAGCAGGCGCAGTATTTT.

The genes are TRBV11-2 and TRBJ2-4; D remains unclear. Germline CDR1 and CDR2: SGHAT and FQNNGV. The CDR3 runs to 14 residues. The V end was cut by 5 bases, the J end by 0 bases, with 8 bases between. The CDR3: CASSPQLAKNIQYF. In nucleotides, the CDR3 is TGTGCCAGCAGCCCCCAACTAGCCAAAAACATTCAGTACTTC.

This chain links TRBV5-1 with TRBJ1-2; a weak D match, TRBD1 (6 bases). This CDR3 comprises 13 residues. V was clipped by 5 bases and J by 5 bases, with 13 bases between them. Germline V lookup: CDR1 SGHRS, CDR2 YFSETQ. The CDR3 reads CASSFRGAYGYTF. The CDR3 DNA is TGCGCCAGCAGTTTTCGGGGGGCTTATGGCTACACCTTC.

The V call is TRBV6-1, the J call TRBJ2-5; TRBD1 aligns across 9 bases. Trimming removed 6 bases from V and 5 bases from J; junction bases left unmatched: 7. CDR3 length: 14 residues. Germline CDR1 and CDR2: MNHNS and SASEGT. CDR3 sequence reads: CASRNTGGRETQYF. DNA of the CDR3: TGTGCCAGCAGAAATACAGGGGGCCGGGAGACCCAGTACTTC.